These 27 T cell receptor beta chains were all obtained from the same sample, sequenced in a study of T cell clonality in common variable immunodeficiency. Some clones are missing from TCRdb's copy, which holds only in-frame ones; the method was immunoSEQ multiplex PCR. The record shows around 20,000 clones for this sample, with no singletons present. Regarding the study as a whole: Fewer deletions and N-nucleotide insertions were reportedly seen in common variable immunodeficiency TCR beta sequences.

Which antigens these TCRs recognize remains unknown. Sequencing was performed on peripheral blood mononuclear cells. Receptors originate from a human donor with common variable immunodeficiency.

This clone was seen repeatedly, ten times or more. The DNA read from the CDR3 is TGTGCCAGCAGCTTTTTTAATTCTGATACG. Its translation is CASSFFNSDT. The whole CDR3 region reads CASSFFNSDTQYF. The chain employs TRBV11-2 and TRBJ2-3; D uncertain. The read terminates 3 residues before the CDR3 end, so the remaining end is supplied by the germline J gene. The CDR3 loop spans 13 amino acids. Germline V gene lookup returns CDR1 SGHAT and CDR2 FQNNGV. V lost 3 bases and J 6 bases, leaving 10 bases between the germline ends.

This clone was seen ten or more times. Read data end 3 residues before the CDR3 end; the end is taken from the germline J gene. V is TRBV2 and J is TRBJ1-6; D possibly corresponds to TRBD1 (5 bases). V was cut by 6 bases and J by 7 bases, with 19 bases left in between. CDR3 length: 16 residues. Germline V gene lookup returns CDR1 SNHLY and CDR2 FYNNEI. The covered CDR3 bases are TGTGCCAGCAGCCCCGACTCGGACGGACAAAATTCACCC. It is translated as CASSPDSDGQNSP. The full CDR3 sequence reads CASSPDSDGQNSPLHF.

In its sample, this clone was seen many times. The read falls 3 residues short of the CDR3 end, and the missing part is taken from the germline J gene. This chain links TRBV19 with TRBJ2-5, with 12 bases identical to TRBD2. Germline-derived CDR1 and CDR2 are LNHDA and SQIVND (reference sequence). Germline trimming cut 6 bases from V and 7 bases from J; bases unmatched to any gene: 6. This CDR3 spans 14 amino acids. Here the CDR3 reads CASRTSGGSVTQYF. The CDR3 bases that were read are TGTGCCAGTAGAACTAGCGGGGGGTCGGTGACC.

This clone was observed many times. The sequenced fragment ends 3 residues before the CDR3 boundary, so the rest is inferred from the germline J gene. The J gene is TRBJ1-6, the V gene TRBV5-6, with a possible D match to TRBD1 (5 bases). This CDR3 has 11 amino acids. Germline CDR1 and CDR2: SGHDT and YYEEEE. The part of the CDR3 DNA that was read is TGTGCCAGCAGCCACCGGGACTCC. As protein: CASSHRDS. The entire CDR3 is CASSHRDSLHF.

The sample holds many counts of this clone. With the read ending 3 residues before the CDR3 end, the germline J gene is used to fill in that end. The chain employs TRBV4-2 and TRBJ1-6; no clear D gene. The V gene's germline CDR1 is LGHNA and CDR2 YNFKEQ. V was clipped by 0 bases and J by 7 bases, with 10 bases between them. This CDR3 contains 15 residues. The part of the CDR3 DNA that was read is TGTGCCAGCAGCCAAGAGTCGCTACCCAATTCACCC. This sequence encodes CASSQESLPNSP. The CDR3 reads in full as CASSQESLPNSPLHF.

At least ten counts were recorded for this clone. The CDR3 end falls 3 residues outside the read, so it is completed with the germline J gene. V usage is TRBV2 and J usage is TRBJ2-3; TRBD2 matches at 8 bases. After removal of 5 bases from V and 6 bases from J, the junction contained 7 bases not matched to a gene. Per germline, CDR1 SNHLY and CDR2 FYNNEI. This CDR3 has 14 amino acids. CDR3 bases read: TGTGCCAGCAGTCCCGGGGGGGCCGTGGATACG. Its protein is CASSPGGAVDT. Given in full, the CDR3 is CASSPGGAVDTQYF.

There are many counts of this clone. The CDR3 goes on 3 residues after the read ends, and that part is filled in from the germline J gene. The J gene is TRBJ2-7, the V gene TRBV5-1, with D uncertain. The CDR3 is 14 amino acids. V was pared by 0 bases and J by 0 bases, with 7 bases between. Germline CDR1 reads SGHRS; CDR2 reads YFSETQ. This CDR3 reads CASSLGRASYEQYF. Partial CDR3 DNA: TGCGCCAGCAGCTTGGGTAGGGCCTCCTACGAG. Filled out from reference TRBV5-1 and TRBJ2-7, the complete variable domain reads KAGVTQTPRYLIKTRGQQVTLSCSPISGHRSVSWYQQTPGQGLQFLFEYFSETQRNKGNFPGRFSGRQFSNSRSEMNVSTLELGDSALYLCASSLGRASYEQYFGPGTRLTVT.

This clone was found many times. The CDR3 region is CSSRSLVTEAFF. CDR3 DNA (partial): TGCAGCTCAAGGTCCCTAGTCACTGAA. The genes are TRBV29-1 and TRBJ1-1; D is unresolved. Read data end 3 residues before the CDR3 end; the end is taken from the germline J gene. Germline CDR1 is SQVTM and CDR2 is ANQGSEA. The CDR3 contains 12 residues. V lost 8 bases, J lost 4 bases, and 14 bases lay in between. The full variable domain, completed using reference TRBV29-1 and TRBJ1-1, is SAVISQKPSRDICQRGTSLTIQCQVDSQVTMMFWYRQQPGQSLTLIATANQGSEATYESGFVIDKFPISRPNLTFSTLTVSNMSPEDSSIYLCSSRSLVTEAFFGQGTRLTVV.

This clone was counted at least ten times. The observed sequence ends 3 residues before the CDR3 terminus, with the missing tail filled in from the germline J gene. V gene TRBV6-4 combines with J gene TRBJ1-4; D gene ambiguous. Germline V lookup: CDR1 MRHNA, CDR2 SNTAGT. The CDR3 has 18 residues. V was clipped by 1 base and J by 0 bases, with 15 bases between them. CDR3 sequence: CASSDFSPYRATNEKLFF. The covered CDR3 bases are TGTGCCAGCAGTGACTTCTCCCCCTACAGAGCAACTAATGAAAAA.

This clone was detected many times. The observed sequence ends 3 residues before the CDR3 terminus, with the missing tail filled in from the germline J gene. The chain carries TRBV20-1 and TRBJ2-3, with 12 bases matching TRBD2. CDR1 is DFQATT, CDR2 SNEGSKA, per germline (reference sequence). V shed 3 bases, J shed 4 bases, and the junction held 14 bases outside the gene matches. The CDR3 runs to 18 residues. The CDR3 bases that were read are TGCAGTGCTAGTCCCCCTAGCGGGGGGGCGTTGAATTCAGATACG. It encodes CSASPPSGGALNSDT. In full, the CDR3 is CSASPPSGGALNSDTQYF.

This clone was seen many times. The CDR3 loop is CSASGQVGGWPQHF. The CDR3 DNA, read in part, is TGCAGTGCTAGTGGGCAGGTGGGGGGGTGGCCC. The chain employs TRBV20-1 and TRBJ1-5; possible D gene TRBD1, 5 bases. The read ends 3 residues before the CDR3 terminus; that terminus is restored from the germline J gene. The CDR3 covers 14 residues. CDR1 is DFQATT, CDR2 SNEGSKA, per germline (reference sequence). V gave up 3 bases and J gave up 9 bases, with 18 bases separating them.

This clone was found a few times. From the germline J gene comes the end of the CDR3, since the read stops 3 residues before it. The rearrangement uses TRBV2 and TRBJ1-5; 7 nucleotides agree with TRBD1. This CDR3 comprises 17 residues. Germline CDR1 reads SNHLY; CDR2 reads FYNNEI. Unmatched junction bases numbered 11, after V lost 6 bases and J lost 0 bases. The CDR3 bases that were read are TGTGCCAGCAGAAAAAGGGAGGACAGGTATAGCAATCAGCCC. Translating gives CASRKREDRYSNQP. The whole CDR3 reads CASRKREDRYSNQPQHF.

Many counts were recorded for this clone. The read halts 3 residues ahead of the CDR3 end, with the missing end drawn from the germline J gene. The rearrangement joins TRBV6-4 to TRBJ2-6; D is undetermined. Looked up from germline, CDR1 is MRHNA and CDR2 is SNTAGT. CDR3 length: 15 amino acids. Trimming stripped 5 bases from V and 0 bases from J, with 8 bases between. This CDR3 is CASSLQHSGANVLTF. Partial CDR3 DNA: TGTGCCAGCAGTCTCCAACACTCTGGGGCCAACGTC.

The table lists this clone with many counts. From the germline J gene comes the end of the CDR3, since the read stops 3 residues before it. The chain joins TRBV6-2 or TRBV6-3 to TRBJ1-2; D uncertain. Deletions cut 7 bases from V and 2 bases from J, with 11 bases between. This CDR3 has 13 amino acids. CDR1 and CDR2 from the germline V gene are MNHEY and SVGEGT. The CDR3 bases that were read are TGTGCCAGCACCCCGGGGATCAACTATGGC. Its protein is CASTPGINYG. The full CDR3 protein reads CASTPGINYGYTF.

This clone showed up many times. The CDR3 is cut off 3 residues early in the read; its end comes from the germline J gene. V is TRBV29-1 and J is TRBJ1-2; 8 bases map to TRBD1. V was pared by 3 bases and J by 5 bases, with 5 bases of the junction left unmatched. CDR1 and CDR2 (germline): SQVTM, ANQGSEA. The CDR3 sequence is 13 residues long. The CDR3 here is CSVDRTGYYGYTF. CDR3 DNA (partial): TGCAGCGTTGATAGGACAGGGTATTATGGC.

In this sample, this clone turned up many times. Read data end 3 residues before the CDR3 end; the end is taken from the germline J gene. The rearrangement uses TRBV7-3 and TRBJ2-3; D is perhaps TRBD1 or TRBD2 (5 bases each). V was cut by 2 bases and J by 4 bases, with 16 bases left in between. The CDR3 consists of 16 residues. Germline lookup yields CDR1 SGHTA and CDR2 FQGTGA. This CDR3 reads CASSLWGDRGADTQYF. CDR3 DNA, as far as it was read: TGTGCCAGCAGCTTATGGGGAGACAGAGGCGCAGATACG.

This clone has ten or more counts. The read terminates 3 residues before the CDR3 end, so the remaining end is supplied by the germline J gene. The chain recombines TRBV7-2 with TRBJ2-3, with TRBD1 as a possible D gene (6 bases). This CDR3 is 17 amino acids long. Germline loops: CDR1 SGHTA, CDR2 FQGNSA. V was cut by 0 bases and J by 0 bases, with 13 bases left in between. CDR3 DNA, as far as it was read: TGTGCCAGCAGCTTAGCGCGTAGACAGGCTAGCACAGATACG. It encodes CASSLARRQASTDT. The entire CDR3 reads CASSLARRQASTDTQYF.

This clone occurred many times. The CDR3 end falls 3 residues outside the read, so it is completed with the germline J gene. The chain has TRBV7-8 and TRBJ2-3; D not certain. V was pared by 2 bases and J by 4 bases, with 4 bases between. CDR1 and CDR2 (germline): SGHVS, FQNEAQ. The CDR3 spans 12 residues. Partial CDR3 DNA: TGTGCCAGCAGCTTAACGGCAGATACG. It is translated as CASSLTADT. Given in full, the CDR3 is CASSLTADTQYF.

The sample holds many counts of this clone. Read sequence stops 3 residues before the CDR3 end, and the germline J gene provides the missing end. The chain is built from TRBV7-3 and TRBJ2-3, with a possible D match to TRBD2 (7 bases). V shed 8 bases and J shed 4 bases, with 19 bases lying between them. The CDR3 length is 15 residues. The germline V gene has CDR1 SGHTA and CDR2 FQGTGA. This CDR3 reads CASQGRGGAADTQYF. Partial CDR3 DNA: TGTGCCAGCCAGGGGAGGGGGGGGGCCGCAGATACG. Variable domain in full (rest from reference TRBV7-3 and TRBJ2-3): GAGVSQTPSNKVTEKGKYVELRCDPISGHTALYWYRQSLGQGPEFLIYFQGTGAADDSGLPNDRFFAVRPEGSVSTLKIQRTERGDSAVYLCASQGRGGAADTQYFGPGTRLTVL.

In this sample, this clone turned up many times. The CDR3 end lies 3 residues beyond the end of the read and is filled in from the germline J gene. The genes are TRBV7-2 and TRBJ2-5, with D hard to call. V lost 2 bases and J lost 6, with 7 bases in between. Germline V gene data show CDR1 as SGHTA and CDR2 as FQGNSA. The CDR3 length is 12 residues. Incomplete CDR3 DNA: TGTGCCAGCAGCTTAATAGGGCAGACC. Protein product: CASSLIGQT. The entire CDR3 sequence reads CASSLIGQTQYF.

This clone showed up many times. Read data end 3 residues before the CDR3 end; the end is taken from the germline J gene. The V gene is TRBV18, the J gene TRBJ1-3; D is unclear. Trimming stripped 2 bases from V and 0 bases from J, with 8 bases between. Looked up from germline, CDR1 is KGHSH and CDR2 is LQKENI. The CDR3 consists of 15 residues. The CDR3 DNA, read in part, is TGTGCCAGCTCACCATCGACTATCTCTGGAAACACC. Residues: CASSPSTISGNT. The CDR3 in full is CASSPSTISGNTIYF.

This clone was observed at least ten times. The CDR3 spells CASGVEGQNYGYTF. The CDR3 DNA, read in part, is TGTGCCAGCGGCGTAGAAGGACAGAACTATGGC. This chain uses TRBV6-2 or TRBV6-3 with TRBJ1-2, with a tentative D call TRBD1 (6 bases). The CDR3 end falls 3 residues outside the read, so it is completed with the germline J gene. The V gene lost 8 bases and the J gene lost 2 bases, with 15 bases spanning the gap. Germline CDR1 MNHEY, CDR2 SVGEGT. The CDR3 is 14 amino acids.

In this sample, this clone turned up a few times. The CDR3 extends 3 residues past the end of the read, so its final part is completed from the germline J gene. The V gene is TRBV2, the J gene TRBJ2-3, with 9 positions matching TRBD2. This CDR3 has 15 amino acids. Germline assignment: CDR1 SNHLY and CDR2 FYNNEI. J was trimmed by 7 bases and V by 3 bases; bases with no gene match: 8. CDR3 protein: CASSDSGGGVHTQYF. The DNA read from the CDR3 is TGTGCCAGCAGTGATTCTGGCGGGGGGGTACATACG.

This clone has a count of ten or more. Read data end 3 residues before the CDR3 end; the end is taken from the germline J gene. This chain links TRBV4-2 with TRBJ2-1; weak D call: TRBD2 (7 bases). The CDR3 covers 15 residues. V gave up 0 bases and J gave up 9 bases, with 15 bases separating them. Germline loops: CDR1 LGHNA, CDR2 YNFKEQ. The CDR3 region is CASSQDGGGLVEQFF. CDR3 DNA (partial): TGTGCCAGCAGCCAAGATGGGGGGGGCCTGGTTGAG.

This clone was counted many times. The CDR3 loop reads CSAVSNTEAFF. CDR3 DNA, as far as it was read: TGCAGTGCCGTATCTAACACTGAA. The V call is TRBV20-1, the J call TRBJ1-1; D gene ambiguous. The read finishes 3 residues shy of the CDR3 end, and the germline J gene is used to complete it. V was cut by 6 bases and J by 2 bases, with 7 bases left in between. Germline V lookup: CDR1 DFQATT, CDR2 SNEGSKA (reference sequence). This CDR3 is 11 amino acids long.

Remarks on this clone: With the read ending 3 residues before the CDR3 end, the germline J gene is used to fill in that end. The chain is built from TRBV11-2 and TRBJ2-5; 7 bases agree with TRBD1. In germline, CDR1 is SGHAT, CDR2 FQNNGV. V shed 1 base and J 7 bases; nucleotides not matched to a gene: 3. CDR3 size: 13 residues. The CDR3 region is CASSLGTGRTQYF. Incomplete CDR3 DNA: TGTGCCAGCAGCTTAGGGACAGGCCGGACC.

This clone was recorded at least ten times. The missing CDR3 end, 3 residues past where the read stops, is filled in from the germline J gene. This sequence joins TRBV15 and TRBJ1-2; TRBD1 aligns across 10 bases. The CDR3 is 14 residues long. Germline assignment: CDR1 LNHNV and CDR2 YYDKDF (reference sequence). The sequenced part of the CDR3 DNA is TGTGCCACCAGCAGAGATCGGGACAGGGGAGGC. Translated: CATSRDRDRGG. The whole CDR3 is CATSRDRDRGGYTF. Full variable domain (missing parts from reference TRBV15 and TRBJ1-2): DAMVIQNPRYQVTQFGKPVTLSCSQTLNHNVMYWYQQKSSQAPKLLFHYYDKDFNNEADTPDNFQSRRPNTSFCFLDIRSPGLGDTAMYLCATSRDRDRGGYTFGSGTRLTVV.